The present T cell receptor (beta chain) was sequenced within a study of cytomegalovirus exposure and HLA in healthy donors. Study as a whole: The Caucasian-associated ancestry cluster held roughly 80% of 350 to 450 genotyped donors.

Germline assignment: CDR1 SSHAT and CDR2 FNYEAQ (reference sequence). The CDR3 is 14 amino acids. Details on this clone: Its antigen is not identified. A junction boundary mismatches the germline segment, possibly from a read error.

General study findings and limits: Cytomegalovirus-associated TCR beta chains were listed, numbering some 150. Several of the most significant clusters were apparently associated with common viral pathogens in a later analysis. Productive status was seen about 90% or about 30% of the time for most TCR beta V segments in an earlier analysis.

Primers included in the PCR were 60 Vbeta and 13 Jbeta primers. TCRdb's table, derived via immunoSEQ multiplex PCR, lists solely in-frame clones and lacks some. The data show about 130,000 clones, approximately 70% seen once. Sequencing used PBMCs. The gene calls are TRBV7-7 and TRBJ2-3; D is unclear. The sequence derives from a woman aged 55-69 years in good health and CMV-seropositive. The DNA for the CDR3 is TGTGCTAGCAGCTTAAGGCAGGGCACAGATACGCAGTATTTT. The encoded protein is CASSLRQGTDTQYF.